This TCR beta chain was sequenced for a study of beta chain features in type 1 diabetes (dated by TCRdb to between 2018 and 2020). Study-level background: No differences in mean age, gender distribution, total cell number or subset yield were found between patients and healthy donors. Regulatory and stem cell-like memory subsets were isolated from only 8 patients and roughly eight healthy donors, whereas naive and central memory subsets came from all 30 or so donors. The study compared the TCRB repertoires of sorted circulating CD4+ T cell subsets in recently diagnosed type 1 diabetes patients with those in matched healthy donors. Across all samples, around 100 million sorted cells were examined, and cell number per subset correlated strongly with RNA yield.

This clone was counted ten times or more. This clone's antigen is unknown. No per-base quality is available; no much larger clone lies one base away. All of the isolated RNA was reverse transcribed with the High Capacity cDNA Reverse Transcription Kit, so expressed TCRB transcripts were sequenced. Naive, central memory and regulatory T cell samples underwent deep immunoSEQ sequencing, averaging roughly 3.4 million total reads per sample. After sorted cells were lysed in RLT buffer, RNA was extracted with DNase-treated RNeasy Micro or Mini kits, with the choice depending on cell number. To prevent cross-contamination, each cell subset was processed individually, whereas patient and healthy donor samples were processed jointly. The immunoSEQ multiplex PCR was used to amplify TCRB sequences from cDNA, generating 87-bp fragments that spanned the CDR3 region. Sequencing of the amplicons was done on the Illumina HiSeq platform. As for the authors' bioinformatics: PCR bias was computationally corrected using synthetic template baselines, reads within Hamming distance 2 were collapsed, and singletons that could not be merged were discarded. By aligning reads against IMGT, V, D and J genes, CDR3 length, and insertions or deletions at six rearrangement sites were assigned. Clonotype counts were normalized to sorted cell number within each subset before computing true diversity and Gini coefficients with the tcR R package. The overlap coefficient, calculated on TCRB nucleotide sequences, was used to quantify repertoire sharing. TCRdb holds this immuneACCESS table with in-frame rearrangements only. Some clones are missing; in checked studies, unresolved V genes explain under half, and the rest has no known cause. The V and J calls and clone size come from that table; D and trimming were worked out from the DNA. This sample lists over 100,000 clones; approximately 16% were detected once. The ten largest clones take up 2% to 3% of the sample.

A single peripheral blood draw of about 116 mL on average was collected from each donor into heparinised tubes. Naive, central memory, regulatory and stem cell-like memory CD4+ T cells were sorted on a BD FACSAria II using a panel including CD45RO, CCR7, CD25, CD127, CD95 and CD27. Every sorted population had a purity above 95%. PBMCs were separated immediately by Lymphoprep density gradient centrifugation and were stained directly, without being cultured. To minimize batch effects, samples were stained and sorted in pairs, one healthy donor with one patient per experiment. Overall study results and their limits: At VDJ recombination sites, type 1 diabetes patients had fewer insertions and more deleted nucleotides, which implies abnormalities in thymic rearrangement. A moderate but significant shortening of TCRB CDR3 length was observed in type 1 diabetes patients in all four CD4+ subsets. The naive, central memory and regulatory TCRB repertoires appeared to resemble one another more closely among patients than among healthy donors. Because cDNA was sequenced instead of genomic DNA, activated cells with high expression could be over-represented, although the groups did not differ in activation or CD3 levels. PCR may preferentially amplify shorter templates, but because patient and control samples were amplified and corrected together, any resulting skew would affect both groups equally. HLA sub-analyses involved small numbers of individuals, so any influence of HLA type on TCRB rearrangement remained unresolved.

Sequencing was carried out using central memory CD4+ T cells from blood. This TCR was recovered from a young man with type 1 diabetes.

The CDR3 in this case is CASSRPDRNYGYTF. The nucleotides read TGCGCCAGCAGCCGACCTGACAGGAACTATGGCTACACCTTC. The chain is assembled from TRBV4-1 and TRBJ1-2; a tentative D match to TRBD1 spans 6 bases. The CDR3 goes from the cysteine to the phenylalanine over 14 residues. The CDR3 DNA has 42 bases and is translated from base 1. Via the germline V gene, CDR1 is MGHRA and CDR2 YSYEKL. Trimming costs V 4 bases and J 2 bases, and their ends lie 11 bases apart.